This TCR beta chain emerged from a study of blood T cell repertoires in COVID-19. Clones were read by immunoSEQ multiplex PCR, and TCRdb kept only the in-frame ones, dropping some. There are some 58,000 clones in the sample; roughly four fifths occur only once, and roughly 10% lies in the top ten. It was during active infection that Seattle patients were enrolled and then longitudinally followed. The receptor was isolated from a man aged 50 to 60 with COVID-19, enrolled during active disease. Material: peripheral blood.

The CDR3 DNA reads TGTGCCAGCAGCCAAGGGGCTCTCTCGAATGAAAAACTGTTTTTT. It codes for CASSQGALSNEKLFF. The chain recombines TRBV3-1 (or the pseudogene TRBV3-2) with TRBJ1-4; D is unclear. CDR1 LGHDT and CDR2 YNNKEL come from the germline V gene (reference sequence). Trimming left V 1 base short and J 5 bases short, with 11 bases between. There are 15 residues in the CDR3.